The clone carrying this T cell receptor beta chain showed up just a few times. The target antigen is unknown. Produced via immunoSEQ multiplex PCR; TCRdb's table is partial and in-frame only. This repertoire shows 190,000 or so clones, 80% to 95% found once; its top ten account for 0.067%. This record belongs to a study of shared clonotypes between healthy human individuals. Study results and caveats: Only blood samples were collected, and tissue repertoires likely differ.

CDR1 and CDR2 from the germline V gene are MNHNS and SASEGT. The CDR3 runs 12 residues. Trimming took off 5 bases at V and 4 bases at J, with 9 bases between the two ends. This sequence originates from a woman under 40 in good health. The sample was naive CD4+ T cells sorted from blood. Documented subset: CD45RA+ positively selected. V usage is TRBV6-1 and J usage is TRBJ2-7; D is possibly TRBD1 (5 bases). The CDR3 spells CASSNQGYEQYF. The CDR3 nucleotides read TGTGCCAGCAGTAACCAGGGTTACGAGCAGTACTTC.